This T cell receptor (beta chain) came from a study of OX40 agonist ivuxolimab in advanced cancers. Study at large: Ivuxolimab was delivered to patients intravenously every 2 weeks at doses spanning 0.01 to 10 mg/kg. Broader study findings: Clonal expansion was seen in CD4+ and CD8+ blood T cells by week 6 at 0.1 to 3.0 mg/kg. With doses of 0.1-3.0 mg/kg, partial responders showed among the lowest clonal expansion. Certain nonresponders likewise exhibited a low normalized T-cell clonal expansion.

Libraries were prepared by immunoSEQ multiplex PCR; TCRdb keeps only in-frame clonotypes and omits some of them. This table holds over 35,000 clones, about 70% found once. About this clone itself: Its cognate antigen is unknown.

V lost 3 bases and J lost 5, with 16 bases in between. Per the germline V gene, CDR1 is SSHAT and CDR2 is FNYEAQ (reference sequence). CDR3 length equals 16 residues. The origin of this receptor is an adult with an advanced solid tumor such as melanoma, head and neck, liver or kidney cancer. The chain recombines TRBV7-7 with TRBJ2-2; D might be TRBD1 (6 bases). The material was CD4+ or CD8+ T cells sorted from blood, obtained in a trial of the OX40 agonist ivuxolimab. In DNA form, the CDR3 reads TGTGCCAGCAGCTTCGGACAGTCCATTAAAACCGGGGAGCTGTTTTTT. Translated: CASSFGQSIKTGELFF.